This T cell receptor beta chain was profiled in a study of cytomegalovirus exposure and HLA in healthy donors. Looking at the study overall: In a previous analysis, approximately 110 million unique TCR beta sequences were found from some 200 million T cells. The study, taken as a whole, reports: Some TCR beta chains (roughly 150 of them) were listed as cytomegalovirus-associated. Reports showed the classifier diagnosing cytomegalovirus status with high specificity and sensitivity.

The PCR ran on 60 Vbeta and 13 Jbeta primers. Using immunoSEQ multiplex PCR, the repertoire was profiled, and TCRdb retains in-frame clones only, with some absent. The table has roughly 120,000 clones, 77% seen once. V was cut by 2 bases and J by 0 bases, with 6 bases left in between. The CDR3 runs to 14 residues. Germline CDR1 SGHAT, CDR2 FQNNGV. On this clone itself: Its specificity is unknown.

The sequencing input was PBMCs. The TCR sequence derives from a woman aged 40 to 49 in good health and CMV-seropositive. The chain is built from TRBV11-2 and TRBJ2-3, with D possibly TRBD2 on 5 matching bases. The CDR3 DNA follows: TGTGCCAGCAGCTTAACGGGGAGCACAGATACGCAGTATTTT. Its translation is CASSLTGSTDTQYF.